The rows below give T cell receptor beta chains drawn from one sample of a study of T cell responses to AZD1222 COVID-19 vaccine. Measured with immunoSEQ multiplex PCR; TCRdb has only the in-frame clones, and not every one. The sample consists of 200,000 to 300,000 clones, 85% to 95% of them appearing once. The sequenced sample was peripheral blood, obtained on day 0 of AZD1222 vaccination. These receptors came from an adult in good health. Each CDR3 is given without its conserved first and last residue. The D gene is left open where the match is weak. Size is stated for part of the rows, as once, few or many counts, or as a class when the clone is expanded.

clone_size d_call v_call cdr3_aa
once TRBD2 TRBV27 ASSSSAGDYYNEQF
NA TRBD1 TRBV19 ASSLGQGASRHSPLH
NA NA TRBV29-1 SVGQKLNEKLF
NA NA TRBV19 ASSVSKGFTEAF
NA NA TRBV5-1 ASSLSSRNTEAF
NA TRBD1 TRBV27 ASSPGTGAYNEQF
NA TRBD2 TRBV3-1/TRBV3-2 ASSPPQTSGYHNEQF
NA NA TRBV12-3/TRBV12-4 ASSLTHGQLF
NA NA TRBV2 ASSEDRAISEQY
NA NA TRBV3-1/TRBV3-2 ASSHLGETQY
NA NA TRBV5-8 ASNRQVETQY
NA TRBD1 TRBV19 ASSEQGAQPQH
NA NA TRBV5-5 ASRVNGGELF
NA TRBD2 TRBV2 ATGLAGGTYEQY
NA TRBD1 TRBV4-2 ASSQTGTVIQETQY
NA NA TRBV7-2 ASSWTAPRGYT
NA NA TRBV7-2 ASSIGPDSGANVLT
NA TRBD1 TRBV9 ASSPRTGGGYT
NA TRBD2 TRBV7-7 ASSLDSGGRYEQY
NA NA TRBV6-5 ASRRSGVSTDTQY
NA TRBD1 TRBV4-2 ASSQSRDRQYNEQF
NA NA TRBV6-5 ASSYGRVNTGELF
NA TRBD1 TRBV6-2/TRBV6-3 ASSDRVGAFYGYT
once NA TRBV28 ASSERMAGVTYEQY
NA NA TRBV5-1 ASSSSVTANTGELF
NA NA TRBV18 ASTSGPLEQY
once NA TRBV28 ASSQGKAF
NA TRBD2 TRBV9 ASSAVSGSAGEQY
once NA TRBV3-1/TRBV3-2 ASSPAPVLGGYT
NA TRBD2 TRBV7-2 ASSLGTSVDYNEQF
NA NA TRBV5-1 ASSLAGASTDTQY
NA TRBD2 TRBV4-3 ASSQDPAGAYEQY
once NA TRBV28 ASSLNYGYT
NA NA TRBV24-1 ATSGLVPGELF
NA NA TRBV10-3 AISESEPGRSYSPLH
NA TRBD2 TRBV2 ASSDNSGVLETQY
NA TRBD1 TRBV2 ASSRDRGTYNSPLH
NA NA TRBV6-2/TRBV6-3 ASSYGAEAF
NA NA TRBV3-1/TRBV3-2 ASSQLGAKGQPQH
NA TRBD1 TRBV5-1 ASSLDRGRGVNTEAF
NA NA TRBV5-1 ASSLEVGEETQY
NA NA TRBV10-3 AIQDRVISPQH
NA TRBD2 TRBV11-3 ASSLAVQGGYEQY